This TCR beta chain was recovered during a study of blood T cell repertoires in COVID-19. In the original workflow: Amplification with reference gene primers provided the estimates of nucleated cell counts. TCRdb's copy holds only in-frame clones and misses some; the assay was immunoSEQ multiplex PCR. The V and J calls and the clone size are those of that table, but D and trimming were determined from the DNA. The repertoire includes some 340,000 clones, about four fifths of them detected once, and about 3% sits in the top ten. The CDR3 is made up of 16 amino acids. The germline V gene has CDR1 SGDLS and CDR2 YYNGEE. V was pared by 6 bases and J by 3 bases, with 12 bases of the junction left unmatched.

The chain is built from TRBV9 and TRBJ2-3; TRBD2 aligns across 8 bases. This TCR derives from a man aged 30 to 45 with active or convalescent COVID-19. Sequencing was done on a sample of peripheral blood. The CDR3 spells CASNHPREGPTDTQYF. The DNA for the CDR3 is TGTGCCAGCAATCATCCCCGGGAGGGCCCGACAGATACGCAGTATTTT.